These 29 T cell receptor beta chains were sequenced from one sample in a study of early T cells in non-severe SARS-CoV-2 infection. TCRdb processed the 5' RACE reads anew with MiXCR; each CDR3 protein has one entry. This table has more than 75,000 distinct CDR3 sequences, about 12% appearing once. Sequenced: whole blood. Receptor source: an adult who was a healthcare worker with PCR-confirmed SARS-CoV-2 infection or an uninfected control (not recorded which).

This clonotype came up many times. The chain couples TRBV6-4 to TRBJ2-5, with D uncertain. CDR1 is MRHNA and CDR2 is SNTAGT in the germline V gene. This CDR3 is built from 15 residues. V was cut by 7 bases and J by 2 bases, with 17 bases left in between. The CDR3 coding sequence is TGTGCCAGCAACCGGACCGGGCCAAATCAAGAGACCCAGTACTTC. Its translation: CASNRTGPNQETQYF.

In this sample, this clonotype turned up many times. The V gene is TRBV6-5, the J gene TRBJ1-2, with D perhaps matching TRBD1 (5 bases). Germline loops: CDR1 MNHEY, CDR2 SVGAGI. V dropped 0 bases and J dropped 4 bases, with 15 bases sitting between them. The CDR3 runs to 16 residues. CDR3 in DNA: TGTGCCAGCAGTTACTCCCGCCAGGGAGGGAGCTATGGCTACACCTTC. Its translation is CASSYSRQGGSYGYTF.

The chain carries TRBV6-6 and TRBJ1-5; D not resolved. This CDR3 region has 15 residues. CDR1 is MNHNY, CDR2 SVGAGI, per germline (reference sequence). Trimming cost V 7 bases and J 3 bases, with 16 bases left between them. For the CDR3, the DNA is TGTGCCAGCACAATGAATCCCTTACTCAATCAGCCCCAGCATTTT. Protein product: CASTMNPLLNQPQHF.

This chain connects TRBV11-2 to TRBJ1-2; D not resolved. Trimming took off 1 base at V and 6 bases at J, with 6 bases between the two ends. Germline CDR1 and CDR2: SGHAT and FQNNGV. The CDR3 covers 12 residues. CDR3 loop: CASSLVDNGYTF. The CDR3 region has the DNA TGTGCCAGCAGCTTAGTCGATAATGGCTACACCTTC.

This clonotype was counted only a few times. V is TRBV29-1 and J is TRBJ2-2; 7 bases fit TRBD2. Germline CDR1 and CDR2: SQVTM and ANQGSEA. The V segment lost 7 bases and the J segment 0 bases; nucleotides outside the gene matches: 5. CDR3 length equals 14 residues. The CDR3 DNA sequence: TGCAGCGCCAGCCGGGGGGCGAACACCGGGGAGCTGTTTTTT. This sequence encodes CSASRGANTGELFF.

This clonotype appeared a few times. The CDR3 region has the DNA TGTGCCAGCACCCCCAGCGGGAACCCTGGGGACGAGCAGTACTTC. This translates into CASTPSGNPGDEQYF. The V and J genes are TRBV12-3 or TRBV12-4 and TRBJ2-7; 7 bases fit TRBD2. V lost 7 bases, J lost 5 bases, and 14 bases stayed unmatched. This CDR3 comprises 15 residues.

In its sample, this clonotype was seen a few times. The rearrangement uses TRBV7-8 and TRBJ2-6; D is ambiguous. With 5 bases removed from V and 2 bases from J, the gap between germline ends came to 10 bases. Germline V CDR1 and CDR2: SGHVS, FQNEAQ. The CDR3 contains 15 residues. The CDR3 nucleotides read TGTGCCAGCAGCCCCTTGGGGACTGGGGCCAACGTCCTGACTTTC. Protein product: CASSPLGTGANVLTF. The full variable domain, completed using reference TRBV7-8 and TRBJ2-6, is GAGVSQSPRYKVAKRGQDVALRCDPISGHVSLFWYQQALGQGPEFLTYFQNEAQLDKSGLPSDRFFAERPEGSVSTLKIQRTQQEDSAVYLCASSPLGTGANVLTFGAGSRLTVL.

This clonotype was recorded at least ten times. The J gene is TRBJ2-1, the V gene TRBV28; 11 bases agree with TRBD1. The length of the CDR3 is 16 residues. V gave up 6 bases and J gave up 5 bases; unmatched junction bases: 9. Germline CDR1 is MDHEN and CDR2 is SYDVKM. The CDR3 sequence: CASSRDRGFPHNEQFF. CDR3 in DNA: TGTGCCAGCAGCCGGGACAGGGGGTTCCCCCACAATGAGCAGTTCTTC.

This clonotype was observed many times. CDR3 sequence reads: CSANAVAGFYNEQFF. CDR3 DNA: TGCAGTGCTAACGCCGTAGCGGGATTCTACAATGAGCAGTTCTTC. The genes are TRBV20-1 and TRBJ2-1, with 8 bases matching TRBD2. The CDR3 covers 15 residues. Germline CDR1 and CDR2: DFQATT and SNEGSKA (reference sequence). The V and J ends lost 4 bases and 3 bases, in that order; junction bases with no gene match: 8.

This clonotype was found many times. The chain combines TRBV5-6 with TRBJ1-5; a possible D gene is TRBD1 (6 bases). The germline V gene has CDR1 SGHDT and CDR2 YYEEEE. The ends were cut back, 0 bases at V and 5 bases at J, with 15 bases in the middle. The CDR3 contains 16 residues. The CDR3 bases are TGTGCCAGCAGCTTGGGAAACGCAGGGGCCTATCAGCCCCAGCATTTT. It translates to CASSLGNAGAYQPQHF.

Many counts were recorded for this clonotype. This rearrangement joins TRBV7-2 to TRBJ2-1; 8 bases line up with TRBD2. The CDR3 runs 15 residues. Per the germline V gene, CDR1 is SGHTA and CDR2 is FQGNSA. Trimming took 3 bases from V and 6 from J; bases not matched to a gene: 7. Here the CDR3 reads CASSFTSGEGNEQFF. The CDR3, as DNA: TGTGCCAGCAGCTTTACTAGCGGAGAAGGCAATGAGCAGTTCTTC.

This clonotype was picked up a small number of times. V and J are TRBV12-3 or TRBV12-4 and TRBJ2-7; tentatively, D is TRBD1 or TRBD2 (5 bases each). The V end was cut by 6 bases, the J end by 2 bases, with 17 bases between. The CDR3 sequence is 15 residues long. In DNA form, the CDR3 reads TGTGCCAGCAGGTGGGCCGGGGCCGGAGCCTACGAGCAGTACTTC. Its translation is CASRWAGAGAYEQYF.

The gene calls are TRBV5-6 and TRBJ2-4, with unresolved D. Germline CDR1 SGHDT, CDR2 YYEEEE. V lost 4 bases and J lost 0, with 14 bases in between. The CDR3 is 16 amino acids. CDR3 amino acids: CASSPRHRGAKNIQYF. CDR3 bases: TGTGCCAGCAGCCCCAGACACCGAGGAGCCAAAAACATTCAGTACTTC.

The V and J genes are TRBV12-3 or TRBV12-4 and TRBJ1-2; tentatively, D is TRBD1 (5 bases). Between the trimmed V and J ends, which lost 6 bases and 0 bases, there was a span of 14 bases. The CDR3 has 15 residues. The CDR3 bases are TGTGCCAGCAGCCCCCGGGACTCTACTAACTATGGCTACACCTTC. The encoded protein is CASSPRDSTNYGYTF.

The V gene is TRBV12-3 or TRBV12-4, the J gene TRBJ2-1, with 11 bases identical to TRBD1. The trim removed 6 bases at V and 0 bases at J, leaving 4 bases unmatched. The CDR3 spans 16 residues. DNA for the CDR3: TGTGCCAGCAGGCCCGGGACAGGGGGCTCCTACAATGAGCAGTTCTTC. Amino acid sequence: CASRPGTGGSYNEQFF.

The gene calls are TRBV6-5 and TRBJ2-1, with a tentative D call TRBD1 (5 bases). Between the trimmed V and J ends, which lost 5 bases and 4 bases, there was a span of 18 bases. The CDR3 is made up of 16 amino acids. CDR1 and CDR2 (germline): MNHEY, SVGAGI. DNA for the CDR3: TGTGCCAGCAGTGTTACATTCAACAGGTTATACAATGAGCAGTTCTTC. This encodes CASSVTFNRLYNEQFF.

This clonotype has more than one count but fewer than ten. The chain combines TRBV7-3 with TRBJ2-5; maybe TRBD2 (5 bases). Germline loops: CDR1 SGHTA, CDR2 FQGTGA. The CDR3 extends over 14 amino acids. Trimming pared 5 bases from V and 6 bases from J, leaving 16 bases between. DNA of the CDR3: TGTGCCAGCAGCCACCGGGGTTTCGGAAAGACCCAGTACTTC. Encoded protein: CASSHRGFGKTQYF.

This clonotype showed up just once. The V call is TRBV5-1, the J call TRBJ2-5; the D gene is possibly TRBD2 (6 bases). The CDR3 spans 15 residues. Per germline, CDR1 SGHRS and CDR2 YFSETQ. V lost 0 bases, J lost 5 bases, and 14 bases lay in between. The CDR3 loop reads CASSLDPAAGETQYF. In DNA, the CDR3 is TGCGCCAGCAGCTTGGACCCAGCGGCGGGGGAGACCCAGTACTTC.

This clonotype came up a few times. The rearrangement uses TRBV12-3 or TRBV12-4 and TRBJ2-2; no definite D call. There are 12 residues in the CDR3. CDR3 sequence: CGQPSNTGELFF. CDR3 DNA: TGTGGGCAGCCTTCGAACACCGGGGAGCTGTTTTTT.

This clonotype was counted many times. This sequence joins TRBV24-1 and TRBJ2-5; weak D call: TRBD2 (6 bases). The CDR3 runs to 12 residues. The germline gives CDR1 KGHDR, CDR2 SFDVKD. The V and J ends lost 11 bases and 5 bases respectively, with 14 bases between them. CDR3 region: CAIRGILETQYF. CDR3 DNA sequence: TGTGCCATCCGGGGGATACTCGAGACCCAGTACTTC.

This clonotype was seen at least ten times. The chain has TRBV12-3 or TRBV12-4 and TRBJ1-1, with D maybe TRBD1 (5 bases). The V end was cut by 6 bases, the J end by 4 bases, with 12 bases between. This CDR3 has 13 residues. CDR3 nucleotide sequence: TGTGCCAGCAGAGCTGGGACGGCCACTGAAGCTTTCTTT. It encodes CASRAGTATEAFF.

In its sample, this clonotype was seen a few times. This sequence joins TRBV20-1 and TRBJ2-3; 7 bases fit TRBD2. Germline V gives CDR1 DFQATT, CDR2 SNEGSKA (reference sequence). The V segment lost 0 bases and the J segment 6 bases; nucleotides outside the gene matches: 6. The length of the CDR3 is 14 residues. CDR3 amino acids: CSARDGAGADTQYF. DNA of the CDR3: TGCAGTGCTAGAGATGGGGCGGGAGCTGATACGCAGTATTTT.

This clonotype was seen a few times. V gene TRBV20-1 combines with J gene TRBJ2-2; 10 nucleotides match TRBD2. This CDR3 comprises 17 residues. CDR1 and CDR2 (germline): DFQATT, SNEGSKA (reference sequence). V lost 6 bases, J lost 2 bases, and 12 bases stayed unmatched. The CDR3 coding sequence is TGCAGTGCGACTAAAGCGGGAGGGCCGTCAAACACCGGGGAGCTGTTTTTT. Protein sequence: CSATKAGGPSNTGELFF.

This clonotype has at least ten counts. This sequence joins TRBV11-2 and TRBJ2-7; 7 bases match TRBD1. V shed 5 bases and J 5 bases; nucleotides not matched to a gene: 9. CDR3 length equals 14 residues. Germline CDR1 is SGHAT and CDR2 is FQNNGV. CDR3 residues: CASSQLTGPNEQYF. The CDR3 DNA follows: TGTGCCAGCAGCCAACTGACAGGGCCAAACGAGCAGTACTTC.

This clonotype was detected only a few times. The chain recombines TRBV2 with TRBJ2-1, with unresolved D. The CDR3 spans 13 residues. Germline CDR1 is SNHLY and CDR2 is FYNNEI. V shed 8 bases and J shed 0 bases, with 8 bases lying between them. CDR3: CASRTGSYNEQFF. In DNA, the CDR3 is TGTGCCAGCCGGACGGGCTCCTACAATGAGCAGTTCTTC.

This clonotype was picked up a small number of times. V usage is TRBV30 and J usage is TRBJ2-3; the match to TRBD1 covers 9 bases. Germline V lookup: CDR1 GTSNPN, CDR2 SVGIG (reference sequence). The ends lost 3 bases at V and 7 bases at J; junction bases unmatched: 8. This CDR3 spans 14 amino acids. The CDR3 reads CAWSRDRVGNTQYF. The DNA of the CDR3 is TGTGCCTGGAGCCGGGACAGGGTGGGGAATACGCAGTATTTT.

This clonotype was counted ten times or more. Here the CDR3 reads CSAKYPSDYNEQFF. Here the CDR3 DNA reads TGCAGTGCTAAATATCCTAGCGACTACAATGAGCAGTTCTTC. The genes are TRBV20-1 and TRBJ2-1, with D maybe TRBD2 (6 bases). Germline V lookup: CDR1 DFQATT, CDR2 SNEGSKA (reference sequence). Deletions cut 4 bases from V and 3 bases from J, with 13 bases between. This CDR3 spans 14 amino acids.

This clonotype was seen at least ten times. V gene TRBV20-1 combines with J gene TRBJ1-3; 10 bases agree with TRBD1. This CDR3 has 16 amino acids. Germline V gene data show CDR1 as DFQATT and CDR2 as SNEGSKA (reference sequence). V was pared by 6 bases and J by 4 bases, with 12 bases of the junction left unmatched. The CDR3 DNA reads as TGCAGTGCCGACCTAAGACAGGGGGCGAAAGGAAACACCATATATTTT. Translated, it gives CSADLRQGAKGNTIYF.

This clonotype was seen at least ten times. The CDR3 bases are TGTGCCAGCAGCCAAGCAACGGGACGGATGTTAACAGATACGCAGTATTTT. This gives the protein CASSQATGRMLTDTQYF. The rearrangement links TRBV3-1 to TRBJ2-3; either TRBD1 or TRBD2 may supply D (5 bases each). Germline V lookup: CDR1 LGHDT, CDR2 YNNKEL (reference sequence). Trimming removed 1 base from V and 3 bases from J, with 17 bases in between. The CDR3 loop spans 17 amino acids.